This T cell receptor (beta chain) was captured in a study of shared clonotypes between healthy human individuals. Germline V lookup: CDR1 SGHDT, CDR2 YYEEEE. Trimming cost V 4 bases and J 6 bases; bases outside gene matches: 11. The CDR3 sequence is 16 residues long. Some clones are missing from TCRdb's copy, which holds only in-frame ones; the method was immunoSEQ multiplex PCR. Of some 2,000,000 clones in the sample, roughly 94% were seen once. The sample consisted of naive CD4+ T cells sorted from blood. Subset denoted: CD45RA+ positively selected. The origin of this receptor is a man aged 18 to 30 in good health. The rearrangement links TRBV5-6 to TRBJ1-2, with 11 bases lining up with TRBD1. The CDR3 region has the DNA TGTGCCAGCAGCCGGAGTTGGACAGGGGGCGACGATGGCTACACCTTC. Translation: CASSRSWTGGDDGYTF.